The 29 T cell receptor beta chains below come from one sample, sequenced in a study of blood T cells in healthy people across ages. Sample-barcoded 5' priming and a J-beta primer mix drove a second PCR of 7 to 11 cycles. Each CDR3 protein is one row after TCRdb ran MiXCR on the 5' RACE reads. The repertoire consists of 550,000 to 700,000 distinct CDR3 sequences, with 27% occurring once and the leading ten covering approximately 17%. Input material: blood. These receptors originate from a woman in her seventies in good health.

The chain links TRBV3-1 to TRBJ2-5; D could derive from TRBD1 or TRBD2 (5 bases each). Per the germline V gene, CDR1 is LGHDT and CDR2 is YNNKEL (reference sequence). V lost 2 bases to trimming and J lost 3 bases, with 7 bases between them. The CDR3 consists of 13 residues. CDR3 nucleotides: TGTGCCAGCAGCCAACAGGGAGAAGAGACCCAGTACTTC. It encodes CASSQQGEETQYF.

V and J are TRBV20-1 and TRBJ1-2; TRBD1 is a possible D gene (6 bases). The germline V and J ends were trimmed by 2 bases and 12 bases, with 19 bases remaining between them. Germline V lookup: CDR1 DFQATT, CDR2 SNEGSKA (reference sequence). The CDR3 covers 13 residues. CDR3 sequence reads: CSARIPAGAFHTF. CDR3 in DNA: TGCAGTGCTAGAATACCCGCGGGGGCGTTCCACACCTTC.

This clonotype occurred a few times. The rearrangement joins TRBV7-2 to TRBJ2-3, with TRBD2 matching 14 bases. The germline V gene encodes CDR1 SGHTA and CDR2 FQGNSA. After removal of 5 bases from V and 2 bases from J, the junction contained 6 bases not matched to a gene. The CDR3 contains 17 residues. CDR3 DNA sequence: TGTGCCAGCAGCCTCAGACTAGCGGGGGGGTCCACAGATACGCAGTATTTT. This encodes CASSLRLAGGSTDTQYF.

This clonotype turned up a few times. The chain combines TRBV20-1 with TRBJ2-5, with D tentatively TRBD2 (7 bases). CDR3 length: 14 amino acids. Germline CDR1 reads DFQATT; CDR2 reads SNEGSKA (reference sequence). V was shortened by 4 bases and J by 5 bases, with 17 bases between the two germline ends. The CDR3 reads CSATRTGGLETQYF. CDR3 coding DNA: TGCAGTGCTACCAGAACGGGGGGCCTGGAGACCCAGTACTTC.

This clonotype came up a few times. The genes are TRBV4-3 and TRBJ2-4, with a tentative D call TRBD2 (5 bases). V shed 4 bases and J shed 13 bases, with 17 bases lying between them. CDR1 is LGHNA and CDR2 is YSLEER in the germline V gene. There are 13 residues in the CDR3. CDR3 amino acids: CASSREVWGVQYF. The CDR3 bases are TGCGCCAGCAGCCGCGAGGTGTGGGGAGTCCAGTACTTC.

This clonotype occurred a few times. The chain has TRBV29-1 and TRBJ1-6, with D possibly TRBD1 on 5 matching bases. Germline V gives CDR1 SQVTM, CDR2 ANQGSEA. V was shortened by 4 bases and J by 9 bases, with 13 bases between the two germline ends. This CDR3 region has 13 residues. The CDR3, as DNA: TGCAGCGTTGTCGAGGGGTCAGGTTCACCCCTCCACTTT. Translating gives CSVVEGSGSPLHF. The entire variable domain, with the rest obtained from reference TRBV29-1 and TRBJ1-6, is as follows: SAVISQKPSRDICQRGTSLTIQCQVDSQVTMMFWYRQQPGQSLTLIATANQGSEATYESGFVIDKFPISRPNLTFSTLTVSNMSPEDSSIYLCSVVEGSGSPLHFGNGTRLTVT.

The chain couples TRBV7-2 to TRBJ1-3; D unresolved. The CDR3 loop spans 15 amino acids. V was shortened by 5 bases and J by 0 bases, with 11 bases between the two germline ends. The germline CDR1 and CDR2 sequences are SGHTA and FQGNSA. The CDR3 nucleotides read TGTGCCAGCAGCGTGACGGCGGTCTCTGGAAACACCATATATTTT. This gives the protein CASSVTAVSGNTIYF. Variable domain in full (rest from reference TRBV7-2 and TRBJ1-3): GAGVSQSPSNKVTEKGKDVELRCDPISGHTALYWYRQSLGQGLEFLIYFQGNSAPDKSGLPSDRFSAERTGGSVSTLTIQRTQQEDSAVYLCASSVTAVSGNTIYFGEGSWLTVV.

This rearrangement joins TRBV20-1 to TRBJ1-6; D uncertain. The CDR3 runs to 14 residues. The V gene's germline CDR1 is DFQATT and CDR2 SNEGSKA (reference sequence). V dropped 3 bases and J dropped 5 bases, with 11 bases sitting between them. The CDR3 reads CSARDLKHNSPLHF. The CDR3 DNA is TGCAGTGCTAGGGACCTAAAACATAATTCACCCCTCCACTTT.

This clonotype was detected ten times or more. This chain uses TRBV27 with TRBJ2-1, with TRBD1 matching over 10 bases. In germline, CDR1 is MNHEY, CDR2 SMNVEV (reference sequence). The CDR3 runs to 16 residues. J gave up 9 bases and V 7 bases, and 15 bases lay outside the gene matches. The CDR3 DNA follows: TGTGCCAGCACCGCCCGTTTGGGACAGGGGTGGAGTGAGCAGTTCTTC. This translates into CASTARLGQGWSEQFF.

This clonotype has just a few counts. The chain links TRBV7-2 to TRBJ2-3; TRBD1 is a possible D gene (5 bases). Germline assignment: CDR1 SGHTA and CDR2 FQGNSA. This CDR3 has 14 amino acids. V lost 0 bases to trimming and J lost 4 bases, with 8 bases between them. DNA of the CDR3: TGTGCCAGCAGCTTAGCGGGGCATGCAGATACGCAGTATTTT. It translates to CASSLAGHADTQYF.

The sample holds a few counts of this clonotype. The chain employs TRBV14 and TRBJ2-1, with 10 bases that match TRBD2. The CDR3 has 15 amino acids. From germline, CDR1 is SGHDN and CDR2 FVKESK. The junction had 6 bases not matched to a gene; V was cut back by 4 bases and J by 6 bases. The CDR3 DNA reads as TGTGCCAGCAGCCCAAGACGGACTAGCGGCAATGAGCAGTTCTTC. Translated, it gives CASSPRRTSGNEQFF.

For this clonotype: The junction departs from germline at one end; a sequencing error may be responsible. The chain employs TRBV20-1 and TRBJ2-3; a weak D match, TRBD2 (8 bases). The germline V gene encodes CDR1 DFQATT and CDR2 SNEGSKA (reference sequence). The CDR3 covers 13 residues. The CDR3 coding sequence is TGCAGTGCTATTGGCGGGGGGACAGATACACAGTATTTT. Protein sequence: CSAIGGGTDTQYF.

This clonotype was detected only a few times. The chain uses TRBV28 and TRBJ1-1; D remains ambiguous. Germline-derived CDR1 and CDR2 are MDHEN and SYDVKM. The ends were cut back, 3 bases at V and 7 bases at J, with 6 bases in the middle. This CDR3 comprises 11 residues. CDR3 region: CASSLRVEAFF. The CDR3 bases are TGTGCCAGCAGTTTGCGTGTTGAAGCTTTCTTT.

The chain combines TRBV7-2 with TRBJ2-2; 8 nucleotides match TRBD1. V was pared by 3 bases and J by 7 bases, with 7 bases of the junction left unmatched. The CDR3 is 15 amino acids. Per the germline V gene, CDR1 is SGHTA and CDR2 is FQGNSA. CDR3: CASSLVRGRDGELFF. In DNA, the CDR3 is TGTGCCAGCAGCTTGGTCAGGGGGCGGGACGGGGAGCTGTTTTTT.

The V and J genes are TRBV12-3 or TRBV12-4 and TRBJ2-7, with 7 nucleotides matching TRBD1. The CDR3 sequence is 16 residues long. The trim removed 5 bases at V and 3 bases at J, leaving 13 bases unmatched. The CDR3 DNA reads as TGTGCCAGCAGTGCGGCCTGGACAGGCAGTAACTACGAGCAGTACTTC. This codes for CASSAAWTGSNYEQYF.

This clonotype occurred a few times. J is TRBJ1-3 and V is TRBV12-3 or TRBV12-4, with a weak D call TRBD1 (6 bases). The CDR3 length is 15 residues. The germline V and J ends were trimmed by 6 bases and 3 bases, with 15 bases remaining between them. CDR3: CASRLYRVGGNTIYF. The CDR3 DNA sequence: TGTGCCAGCAGACTCTACAGGGTTGGTGGAAACACCATATATTTT.

This clonotype turned up a few times. V and J are TRBV18 and TRBJ1-4; D may be TRBD1 (6 bases). The CDR3 loop spans 14 amino acids. V lost 7 bases and J lost 4, with 13 bases in between. Germline V lookup: CDR1 KGHSH, CDR2 LQKENI. The DNA of the CDR3 is TGTGCCAGCTGCTGGGGGACAAGTAATGAAAAACTGTTTTTT. Translation: CASCWGTSNEKLFF.

As DNA, the CDR3 is TGTGCCAGCAGTACCTCCGGGACTAGTTATTACAATGAGCAGTTCTTC. Translating gives CASSTSGTSYYNEQFF. The rearrangement uses TRBV6-1 and TRBJ2-1; 8 positions agree with TRBD2. The CDR3 covers 16 residues. With 5 bases clipped from V and 4 bases from J, the junction kept 10 bases outside the gene matches. The germline V gene encodes CDR1 MNHNS and CDR2 SASEGT.

The gene calls are TRBV6-6 and TRBJ1-1, with 7 bases aligning to TRBD1. Germline V CDR1 and CDR2: MNHNY, SVGAGI (reference sequence). The length of the CDR3 is 13 residues. J was trimmed by 4 bases and V by 6 bases; bases with no gene match: 5. For the CDR3, the DNA is TGTGCCAGCAGAACCGACAGGGCCACTGAAGCTTTCTTT. Amino acids: CASRTDRATEAFF.

This chain links TRBV30 with TRBJ2-5; a weak D match, TRBD2 (7 bases). The germline V and J ends were trimmed by 7 bases and 4 bases, with 22 bases remaining between them. Germline assignment: CDR1 GTSNPN and CDR2 SVGIG (reference sequence). CDR3 length equals 15 residues. The DNA of the CDR3 is TGTGCCTACAGCACATGGGGGGGGCACGGAGAGACCCAGTACTTC. This translates into CAYSTWGGHGETQYF. The whole variable domain, filled in from reference TRBV30 and TRBJ2-5, reads SQTIHQWPATLVQPVGSPLSLECTVEGTSNPNLYWYRQAAGRGLQLLFYSVGIGQISSEVPQNLSASRPQDRQFILSSKKLLLSDSGFYLCAYSTWGGHGETQYFGPGTRLLVL.

This clonotype has just a few counts. The junction shows a germline mismatch at one end, possibly a read error. CDR3 sequence: CGVGQGETQYF. The CDR3 DNA reads as TGCGGCGTTGGACAGGGAGAGACCCAGTACTTC. The rearrangement links TRBV29-1 to TRBJ2-5; 8 nucleotides agree with TRBD1. This CDR3 comprises 11 residues. From germline, CDR1 is SQVTM and CDR2 ANQGSEA. Looking up the rest from reference TRBV29-1 and TRBJ2-5 gives the full variable domain: SAVISQKPSRDICQRGTSLTIQCQVDSQVTMMFWYRQQPGQSLTLIATANQGSEATYESGFVIDKFPISRPNLTFSTLTVSNMSPEDSSIYLCGVGQGETQYFGPGTRLLVL.

This clonotype has a handful of counts. The V and J genes are TRBV3-1 and TRBJ1-1, with a possible D match to TRBD1 (6 bases). Trimming pared 1 base from V and 3 bases from J, leaving 9 bases between. Per the germline V gene, CDR1 is LGHDT and CDR2 is YNNKEL (reference sequence). The CDR3 extends over 14 amino acids. The DNA of the CDR3 is TGTGCCAGCAGCCAAGCGGGGGCGGACACTGAAGCTTTCTTT. This gives the protein CASSQAGADTEAFF.

The rearrangement links TRBV3-1 to TRBJ1-1; D gene uncertain. The V end was cut by 6 bases, the J end by 0 bases, with 11 bases between. The germline V gene encodes CDR1 LGHDT and CDR2 YNNKEL (reference sequence). The CDR3 runs 14 residues. CDR3 bases: TGTGCCAGCAGGTTGGGCGGAATGAACACTGAAGCTTTCTTT. This encodes CASRLGGMNTEAFF.

The sample holds a few counts of this clonotype. V usage is TRBV20-1 and J usage is TRBJ1-5; TRBD1 aligns across 8 bases. This CDR3 region has 14 residues. Germline trimming cut 2 bases from V and 3 bases from J; bases unmatched to any gene: 3. CDR1 and CDR2 (germline): DFQATT, SNEGSKA (reference sequence). Here the CDR3 reads CSARPTGDNQPQHF. The CDR3 nucleotides are TGCAGTGCTAGACCGACAGGGGACAATCAGCCCCAGCATTTT.

The rearrangement joins TRBV20-1 to TRBJ1-2, with TRBD1 matching over 7 bases. This CDR3 comprises 13 residues. V trimming: 6 bases; J trimming: 4 bases; junction bases outside the gene matches: 8. Germline CDR1 DFQATT, CDR2 SNEGSKA (reference sequence). The CDR3 reads CSALIQGGYGYTF. CDR3 bases: TGCAGTGCCTTAATCCAGGGGGGCTATGGCTACACCTTC.

This chain links TRBV7-9 with TRBJ2-4; TRBD2 is a possible D gene (5 bases). The CDR3 contains 14 residues. Germline V gene sequence: CDR1 SEHNR, CDR2 FQNEAQ (reference sequence). In DNA, the CDR3 is TGTGGGTCCCGGGGAAAGGCGGCCAAAAACATTCAGTACTTC. Translation gives CGSRGKAAKNIQYF.

The chain links TRBV20-1 to TRBJ2-7; TRBD1 aligns across 8 bases. There are 13 residues in the CDR3. The ends lost 2 bases at V and 6 bases at J; junction bases unmatched: 6. CDR1 is DFQATT, CDR2 SNEGSKA, per germline (reference sequence). The CDR3 here is CSARPGTGIEQYF. In DNA, the CDR3 is TGCAGTGCTAGACCTGGGACAGGCATCGAGCAGTACTTC.

This rearrangement joins TRBV7-9 to TRBJ1-5; D is perhaps TRBD1 (6 bases). V lost 3 bases and J 4 bases, leaving 13 bases between the germline ends. The germline CDR1 and CDR2 sequences are SEHNR and FQNEAQ (reference sequence). This CDR3 has 15 amino acids. CDR3 nucleotide sequence: TGTGCCAGCAGCTTGATCGGGGGGCGGAATCAGCCCCAGCATTTT. Encoded protein: CASSLIGGRNQPQHF.

This rearrangement joins TRBV12-3 or TRBV12-4 to TRBJ1-2, with no clear D. With 2 bases removed from V and 14 bases from J, the gap between germline ends came to 12 bases. The CDR3 extends over 11 amino acids. CDR3 sequence: CASSLMGVRTF. DNA of the CDR3: TGTGCCAGCAGTTTAATGGGAGTCCGTACCTTC.